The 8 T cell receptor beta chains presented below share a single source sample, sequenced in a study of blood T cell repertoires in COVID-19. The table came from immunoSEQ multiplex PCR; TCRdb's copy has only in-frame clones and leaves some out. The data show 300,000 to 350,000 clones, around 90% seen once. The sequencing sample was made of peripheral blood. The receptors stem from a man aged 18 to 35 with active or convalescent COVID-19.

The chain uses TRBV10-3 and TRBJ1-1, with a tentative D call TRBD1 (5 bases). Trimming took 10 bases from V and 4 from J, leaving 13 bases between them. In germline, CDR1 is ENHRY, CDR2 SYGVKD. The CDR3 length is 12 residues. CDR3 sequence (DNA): TGTGCCACGGGGGGGGAAAGCACTGAAGCTTTCTTT. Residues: CATGGESTEAFF.

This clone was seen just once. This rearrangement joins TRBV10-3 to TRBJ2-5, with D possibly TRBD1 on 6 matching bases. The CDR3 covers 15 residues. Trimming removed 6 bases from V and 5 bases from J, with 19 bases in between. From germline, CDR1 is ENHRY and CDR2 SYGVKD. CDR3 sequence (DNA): TGTGCCATCAGAGCCGGGACACTCGAGACGGAGACCCAGTACTTC. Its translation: CAIRAGTLETETQYF.

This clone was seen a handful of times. The CDR3 sequence: CASSVGDSPTGELFF. Written as DNA, the CDR3 is TGTGCCAGCAGCGTAGGGGACAGCCCCACCGGGGAGCTGTTTTTT. The genes are TRBV9 and TRBJ2-2; 7 bases agree with TRBD1. Per germline, CDR1 SGDLS and CDR2 YYNGEE. V dropped 0 bases and J dropped 4; count of bases not matched to a gene: 3. This CDR3 region has 15 residues. The entire variable domain, with the rest obtained from reference TRBV9 and TRBJ2-2, is as follows: DSGVTQTPKHLITATGQRVTLRCSPRSGDLSVYWYQQSLDQGLQFLIQYYNGEERAKGNILERFSAQQFPDLHSELNLSSLELGDSALYFCASSVGDSPTGELFFGEGSRLTVL.

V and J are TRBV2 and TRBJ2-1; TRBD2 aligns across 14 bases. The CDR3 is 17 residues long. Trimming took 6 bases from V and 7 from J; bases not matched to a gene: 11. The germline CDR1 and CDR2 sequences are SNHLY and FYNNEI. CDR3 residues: CASSAPRLAGGPNEQFF. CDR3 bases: TGTGCCAGCAGCGCTCCCCGACTAGCGGGGGGGCCAAATGAGCAGTTCTTC.

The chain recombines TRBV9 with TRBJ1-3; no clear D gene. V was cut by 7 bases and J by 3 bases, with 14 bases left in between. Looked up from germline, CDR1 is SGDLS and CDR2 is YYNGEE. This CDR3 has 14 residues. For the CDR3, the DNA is TGTGCCAGCTCTCGGGGTAATTATGGAAACACCATATATTTT. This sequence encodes CASSRGNYGNTIYF. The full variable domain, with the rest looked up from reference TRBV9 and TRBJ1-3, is DSGVTQTPKHLITATGQRVTLRCSPRSGDLSVYWYQQSLDQGLQFLIQYYNGEERAKGNILERFSAQQFPDLHSELNLSSLELGDSALYFCASSRGNYGNTIYFGEGSWLTVV.

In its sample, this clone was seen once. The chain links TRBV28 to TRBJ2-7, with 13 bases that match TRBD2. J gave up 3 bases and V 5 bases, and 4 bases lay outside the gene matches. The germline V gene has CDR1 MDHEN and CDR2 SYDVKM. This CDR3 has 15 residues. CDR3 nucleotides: TGTGCCAGCAGTCCAGGGACTAGCGGGGTCTACGAGCAGTACTTC. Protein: CASSPGTSGVYEQYF.

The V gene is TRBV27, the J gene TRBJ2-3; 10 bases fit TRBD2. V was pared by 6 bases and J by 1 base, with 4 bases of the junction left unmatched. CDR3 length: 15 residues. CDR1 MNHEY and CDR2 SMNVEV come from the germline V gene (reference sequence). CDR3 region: CASSSGTSGTDTQYF. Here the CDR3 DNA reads TGTGCCAGCAGCTCAGGGACTAGCGGCACAGATACGCAGTATTTT.

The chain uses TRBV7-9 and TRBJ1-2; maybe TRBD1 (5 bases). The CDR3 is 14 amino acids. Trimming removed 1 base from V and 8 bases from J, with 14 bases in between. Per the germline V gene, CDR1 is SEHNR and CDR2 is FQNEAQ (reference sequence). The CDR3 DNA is TGTGCCAGCAGCTTAGGGGCAGGGATTGACGGCTACACCTTC. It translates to CASSLGAGIDGYTF.